This TCR beta chain stems from a study of metastatic and nonmetastatic thyroid tumors. Study as a whole: Repertoires from blood and tumor or nodule tissue of malignant and benign thyroid patients were compared.

There were no patients who had received any treatment before thyroid surgery. About this clone itself: The antigen remains undetermined. The junction departs from germline at one end; a sequencing error may be responsible. Other nucleotide sequences in the sample specify the same CDR3.

In the authors' methods: A classifier of distant metastasis in papillary thyroid cancer was built from CDR3 differences (across clinicopathological groups). Through MiXCR, TCRdb re-clonotyped the PCR reads. The V and J calls and clone size are TCRdb's, not the authors'. The sample gives about 47,000 clones, about 25% of which show up once; around 3.4% is in the top ten. Study conclusions and caveats: According to reports, the diversity of TCR beta was significantly higher in malignant thyroid tumors than in benign nodules, and this held in both blood and tumor samples.

This CDR3 contains 16 residues. Germline CDR1 is LNHDA and CDR2 is SQIVND (reference sequence). The rearrangement links TRBV19 to TRBJ2-7; the D gene could be TRBD1 or TRBD2 (5 bases each). What was sequenced was blood. The TCR comes from a male donor with papillary thyroid cancer or a benign thyroid nodule (not recorded which). Some clones in this sample may be carry-over from other donors' samples. The CDR3, as DNA: TGTGCTAGTAGTCCCCGGGGCGCCTCCGGTGGCTACGAGCAGTACTTC. This codes for CASSPRGASGGYEQYF.